This TCR beta chain is drawn from a study of tumor and adjacent non-tumor tissue in lung cancer (dated by TCRdb to about 2018). Looking at the study overall: Of the cohort, over 9 patients had adenocarcinoma, 2 had squamous cell carcinoma and 1 had small cell lung cancer. Among the approximately 15 patients, ages ranged from roughly 31 to 85 years, 10 were men and 5 were women, and disease was TNM stage I to III. In total, sequencing yielded 130,000,000 or so productive TCRbeta reads, which works out to an average of about 4 million reads per sample. Using bulk TCRbeta repertoires from roughly 14 lung cancer patients, the study set lung tumor tissue side by side with matched distant non-tumor lung tissue. TCRbeta CDR3 sequencing was performed on thirty paired specimens, with one tumor sample and one normal lung sample collected per patient.

On this clonotype itself: What this receptor recognizes is not known. A junction boundary mismatches the germline segment, possibly from a read error.

From the cysteine through the phenylalanine, the CDR3 covers 19 amino acids. The CDR3 DNA has 57 bases and is translated from base 1. CDR1 MGHRA and CDR2 YSYEKL are derived from the germline V gene. RNA was isolated from bulk, unsorted tissue, and RNA quality was assessed with a NanoDrop ND-1000 and an Agilent 2100. The donors were newly diagnosed lung cancer patients admitted for thoracic surgery in China from August to November 2014 who had not received prior chemotherapy. The study excluded patients who had received radiotherapy or chemotherapy before or who had another cancer at the same time. Surgical tissue pieces of roughly 1-2.2 cm3 were preserved in RNAlater solution and were kept at -80 degrees C until use. The protocol used for the library was multiplex PCR. Sequencing was performed on an Illumina HiSeq 2500. TCRbeta libraries were constructed through three rounds of nested PCR with primers (Table S4) according to protocols modified from ARM-PCR. Before sequencing, PCR products in the 200-500 bp range were cut out of the gel and cleaned up using the QIAquick gel extraction kit. The published analysis was carried out like this. Trimmomatic was used to clean the reads, FLASH merged the cleaned reads into complete CDR3 sequences, and MiTCR assigned the sequences to V(D)J germline segments. Clonal diversity was calculated as the inverse Simpson's index using VDJtools. Productive reads were defined as in-frame sequences without a premature stop codon. Through fastp at Q25 and MiXCR, TCRdb rebuilt clones from the public reads, retaining in-frame beta chains. Every entry covers one CDR3 protein and lists the most common genes and DNA from its rows. The V and J calls come from TCRdb's annotation, not from the publication. A total of over 110,000 distinct CDR3 sequences appear in this sample, approximately 70% of them only once. Around a sixth of the sample goes to the ten largest clones.

Study-level results and caveats: Tumor tissue showed significantly greater TCR diversity (inverse Simpson) than normal lung tissue (about 400 vs 180, P = 0.0075, Mann-Whitney U test). Peripheral blood was not sequenced, so blood TCRbeta repertoires were not examined in the lung cancer patients of the study. Younger patients had significantly higher TCR diversity, and higher tumor TCR diversity was associated with shorter overall and disease-free survival. The cohort had only around 14 patients, and the authors noted that larger samples and more detailed clinical data are needed. The top 100 clones made up a significantly larger cumulative share of the repertoire in normal lung than in tumor tissue. Neither the sequencing platform nor unique molecular identifiers are named or mentioned anywhere in the methods.

The sequencing input was lung tumor tissue. The sequence was collected from a man in his 60s with small cell lung cancer. Here the chain combines TRBV4-1 and TRBJ1-5, and TRBD1 aligns with 8 junction nucleotides. The DNA sequence is as follows: TGCACCAGCAGCCAAGATAACGGGACAGGATTGTATAGTAATCAGCCCCAGCATTTT. This gives the protein CTSSQDNGTGLYSNQPQHF.